These 14 T cell receptor beta chains were sequenced from one sample in a study of shared clonotypes between healthy human individuals. Naive CD8 populations comprised CD45RO-negative cells positively selected for CCR7, excluding terminally differentiated effector memory CD45RA+ cells. Here immunoSEQ multiplex PCR was the method, and the copy in TCRdb shows in-frame clones only, minus some. The table includes some 2.1 million clones, about 94% detected once. The sample comprised naive CD8+ T cells from PBMCs. All receptors come from a man aged 18 to 30 in good health. Some clones in this sample may be carry-over from other donors' samples.

The chain carries TRBV7-9 and TRBJ1-4; 8 nucleotides align to TRBD1. Germline V gene lookup returns CDR1 SEHNR and CDR2 FQNEAQ (reference sequence). V was pared by 6 bases and J by 8 bases, with 11 bases of the junction left unmatched. This CDR3 has 15 amino acids. The chain's CDR3 is CASSSRQGIREKLFF. The CDR3 nucleotides read TGTGCCAGCAGTTCAAGACAGGGGATACGAGAAAAACTGTTTTTT.

The CDR3 spells CASSQDLGGNQPQHF. The CDR3 DNA follows: TGCGCCAGCAGCCAAGATCTGGGAGGAAATCAGCCCCAGCATTTT. The genes are TRBV4-1 and TRBJ1-5; D unresolved. This CDR3 is 15 amino acids long. V was shortened by 0 bases and J by 4 bases, with 10 bases between the two germline ends. Germline V gene sequence: CDR1 MGHRA, CDR2 YSYEKL.

This chain's CDR3 is CASSQEGGRGSPLHF. The CDR3 nucleotides read TGTGCCAGCAGCCAGGAGGGGGGAAGGGGTTCACCCCTCCACTTT. The V call is TRBV7-2, the J call TRBJ1-6, with D perhaps matching TRBD1 (6 bases). Deletions cut 5 bases from V and 9 bases from J, with 17 bases between. The germline V gene encodes CDR1 SGHTA and CDR2 FQGNSA. The CDR3 has 15 amino acids.

The CDR3: CASWPTLDSEAFF. The CDR3 DNA reads TGCGCCAGTTGGCCAACTCTAGACAGTGAAGCTTTCTTT. The rearrangement links TRBV10-1 to TRBJ1-1; D is perhaps TRBD1 (5 bases). The V end lost 9 bases, the J end lost 7 bases, and 18 bases lay between the germline ends. The CDR3 is 13 amino acids. Germline CDR1 and CDR2: WNHNN and SYGVQD (reference sequence).

The CDR3 region has the DNA TGTGCCAGCAGCCCTCCAGCGGCAGGGTCTAACTATGGCTACACCTTC. Protein sequence: CASSPPAAGSNYGYTF. The chain uses TRBV7-9 and TRBJ1-2; weak D call: TRBD1 (5 bases). V dropped 5 bases and J dropped 0 bases, with 16 bases sitting between them. Germline V gene data show CDR1 as SEHNR and CDR2 as FQNEAQ (reference sequence). The CDR3 is 16 amino acids.

CDR3 nucleotide sequence: TGTGCCAGCAGGGGGGGACAGCCGAGAGGCTACACCTTC. Residues: CASRGGQPRGYTF. The genes are TRBV27 and TRBJ1-2; 7 positions agree with TRBD1. The CDR3 extends over 13 amino acids. Germline lookup yields CDR1 MNHEY and CDR2 SMNVEV (reference sequence). The V segment lost 6 bases and the J segment 8 bases; nucleotides outside the gene matches: 9.

This clone was counted once. The identical CDR3 is also encoded by other nucleotide sequences in the sample. V usage is TRBV7-9 and J usage is TRBJ2-1, with TRBD2 identical over 9 bases. The V segment lost 4 bases and the J segment 3 bases; nucleotides outside the gene matches: 4. The germline V gene has CDR1 SEHNR and CDR2 FQNEAQ (reference sequence). The length of the CDR3 is 15 residues. The CDR3 region is CASSSPTSGYNEQFF. The CDR3 bases are TGTGCCAGCAGCTCCCCGACTAGCGGCTACAATGAGCAGTTCTTC.

V and J are TRBV15 and TRBJ1-5, with a possible D match to TRBD1 (6 bases). Trimming pared 5 bases from V and 0 bases from J, leaving 8 bases between. The CDR3 has 14 residues. Germline V gene lookup returns CDR1 LNHNV and CDR2 YYDKDF (reference sequence). CDR3 loop: CATSQDSSNQPQHF. CDR3 nucleotide sequence: TGTGCCACCAGCCAGGACAGTAGCAATCAGCCCCAGCATTTT.

V gene TRBV5-4 combines with J gene TRBJ2-6; D gene uncertain. This CDR3 has 13 residues. V lost 6 bases and J 4 bases, leaving 8 bases between the germline ends. Germline V lookup: CDR1 SGHNT, CDR2 YYREEE (reference sequence). The CDR3 reads CASTLGGANVLTF. As DNA, the CDR3 is TGTGCCAGCACCCTAGGGGGGGCCAACGTCCTGACTTTC.

The genes are TRBV27 and TRBJ1-5; tentative D call: TRBD1 (5 bases). Germline CDR1 is MNHEY and CDR2 is SMNVEV (reference sequence). This CDR3 region has 16 residues. The V end lost 6 bases, the J end lost 0 bases, and 15 bases lay between the germline ends. CDR3 protein: CASRGGAGNSNQPQHF. The CDR3 DNA is TGTGCCAGCAGGGGAGGGGCAGGCAATAGCAATCAGCCCCAGCATTTT.

The chain is built from TRBV7-2 and TRBJ2-5; D ambiguous. CDR3 length: 17 residues. Trimming took off 2 bases at V and 5 bases at J, with 21 bases between the two ends. Germline V gives CDR1 SGHTA, CDR2 FQGNSA. CDR3 sequence: CASSLLGSVDGWETQYF. CDR3 in DNA: TGTGCCAGCAGCTTATTGGGTTCAGTTGATGGGTGGGAGACCCAGTACTTC.

V gene TRBV19 combines with J gene TRBJ2-7, with 8 bases fitting TRBD1. CDR3 length equals 13 residues. The V gene end was trimmed by 6 bases and the J gene end by 3 bases; junction bases not matched to a gene: 4. Germline CDR1 and CDR2: LNHDA and SQIVND (reference sequence). The CDR3 region is CASRPGGYYEQYF. CDR3 coding DNA: TGTGCCAGTAGGCCAGGGGGCTACTACGAGCAGTACTTC. The full variable domain, completed using reference TRBV19 and TRBJ2-7, is DGGITQSPKYLFRKEGQNVTLSCEQNLNHDAMYWYRQDPGQGLRLIYYSQIVNDFQKGDIAEGYSVSREKKESFPLTVTSAQKNPTAFYLCASRPGGYYEQYFGPGTRLTVT.

The V call is TRBV11-2, the J call TRBJ2-5; possibly TRBD2 for D (6 bases). The CDR3 is made up of 15 amino acids. Germline CDR1 and CDR2: SGHAT and FQNNGV. The germline V and J ends were trimmed by 0 bases and 5 bases, with 13 bases remaining between them. The CDR3 DNA sequence: TGTGCCAGCAGCTTAGATTGGAGGGAGTGGGAGACCCAGTACTTC. Translating it yields CASSLDWREWETQYF.

The chain couples TRBV7-9 to TRBJ2-7, with TRBD2 identical over 8 bases. This CDR3 region has 17 residues. Germline V lookup: CDR1 SEHNR, CDR2 FQNEAQ (reference sequence). V lost 4 bases, J lost 4 bases, and 15 bases stayed unmatched. This CDR3 reads CASSSSEPIAGFYEQYF. CDR3 DNA: TGTGCCAGCAGCTCATCAGAACCCATAGCGGGGTTTTACGAGCAGTACTTC.